These 16 T cell receptor beta chains originate from one sample sequenced in a study of CD8+ T cells in alopecia areata. Once RNA had been extracted, it was reverse transcribed into cDNA to act as the sequencing template. Sequencing used immunoSEQ multiplex PCR; TCRdb keeps in-frame clones, though not all of them. In the table there are over 150,000 clones, approximately 60% of which are singletons. What was sequenced was CD8+ T cells sorted from blood. These receptors all stem from a human donor in good health.

This chain joins TRBV30 and TRBJ1-2; 10 nucleotides match TRBD1. V shed 5 bases, J shed 4 bases, and the junction held 4 bases outside the gene matches. In germline, CDR1 is GTSNPN, CDR2 SVGIG (reference sequence). This CDR3 region has 13 residues. CDR3 nucleotides: TGTGCCTGGGAAAGGGACAGGGGCTATGGCTACACCTTC. Its protein is CAWERDRGYGYTF.

This chain links TRBV9 with TRBJ2-1; 8 nucleotides align to TRBD2. V shed 3 bases, J shed 16 bases, and the junction held 9 bases outside the gene matches. The CDR3 totals 12 residues. Germline CDR1 SGDLS, CDR2 YYNGEE. The CDR3 DNA reads TGTGCCAGCAGCGCTAATAGCGGGGTACTCTTCTTC. Amino acids: CASSANSGVLFF.

This clone showed up just a few times. The J gene is TRBJ1-4, the V gene TRBV6-5, with D possibly matching TRBD1 (6 bases). This CDR3 has 15 amino acids. Per germline, CDR1 MNHEY and CDR2 SVGAGI. V lost 5 bases and J 6 bases, leaving 16 bases between the germline ends. The CDR3: CASSPARGSDEKLFF. The CDR3 bases are TGTGCCAGCAGTCCGGCGAGGGGGTCTGATGAAAAACTGTTTTTT.

This clone was picked up a small number of times. CDR3 nucleotide sequence: TGTGCCAGCAGCTTGGTGGGGGAATCCTACGAGCAGTACTTC. This sequence encodes CASSLVGESYEQYF. The chain is built from TRBV5-6 and TRBJ2-7; D tentatively reads TRBD1 or TRBD2 (5 bases each). The CDR3 contains 14 residues. V was clipped by 0 bases and J by 1 base, with 8 bases between them. Germline values: CDR1 SGHDT, CDR2 YYEEEE.

V and J are TRBV29-1 and TRBJ1-1, with 8 nucleotides matching TRBD1. This CDR3 comprises 14 residues. V was pared by 4 bases and J by 5 bases, with 9 bases of the junction left unmatched. Germline assignment: CDR1 SQVTM and CDR2 ANQGSEA. The CDR3 sequence: CSVALRGLGTEAFF. The CDR3 bases are TGCAGCGTTGCCCTCAGGGGGCTTGGGACTGAAGCTTTCTTT.

The chain combines TRBV27 with TRBJ1-5; D is unclear. The CDR3 has 14 amino acids. Trimming took 6 bases from V and 7 from J, leaving 16 bases between them. CDR1 MNHEY and CDR2 SMNVEV come from the germline V gene (reference sequence). The DNA of the CDR3 is TGTGCCAGCAGAATGGAAGCGGCACACCAGCCCCAGCATTTT. Residues: CASRMEAAHQPQHF.

This rearrangement joins TRBV5-1 to TRBJ2-7; D unclear. Deletions cut 2 bases from V and 0 bases from J, with 6 bases between. Germline loops: CDR1 SGHRS, CDR2 YFSETQ. CDR3 length: 13 amino acids. CDR3 protein: CASSFASSYEQYF. The CDR3 DNA follows: TGCGCCAGCAGCTTTGCCAGCTCCTACGAGCAGTACTTC.

The chain carries TRBV11-3 and TRBJ2-5; 15 nucleotides align to TRBD2. CDR1 is SGHNT and CDR2 is YENEEA in the germline V gene. V shed 5 bases and J 0 bases; nucleotides not matched to a gene: 4. The CDR3 runs to 17 residues. The CDR3 sequence is CASSDGLAGGYQETQYF. The CDR3 nucleotides are TGTGCCAGCAGCGACGGACTAGCGGGGGGGTACCAAGAGACCCAGTACTTC.

The chain is built from TRBV14 and TRBJ2-1; D gene uncertain. The CDR3 contains 12 residues. Trimming removed 3 bases at V and 11 bases at J, with 11 bases between. Looked up from germline, CDR1 is SGHDN and CDR2 is FVKESK. CDR3 nucleotides: TGTGCCAGCAGCCACGAGTGTGGGAAGCAGTTCTTC. Amino acid sequence: CASSHECGKQFF.

V and J are TRBV7-9 and TRBJ2-7; no firm D call. The germline V gene encodes CDR1 SEHNR and CDR2 FQNEAQ (reference sequence). The V and J ends lost 7 bases and 0 bases respectively, with 16 bases between them. The CDR3 spans 15 residues. Here the CDR3 DNA reads TGTGCCAGCACCCGCGGAAAGGGCGACTCCTACGAGCAGTACTTC. Its translation: CASTRGKGDSYEQYF.

This clone was observed a few times. This chain links TRBV7-9 with TRBJ2-1; TRBD2 aligns across 7 bases. The CDR3 loop spans 15 amino acids. V dropped 3 bases and J dropped 4; count of bases not matched to a gene: 6. CDR1 and CDR2 (germline): SEHNR, FQNEAQ (reference sequence). CDR3 DNA sequence: TGTGCCAGCAGCTTGGGAGGGACCCCTTACAATGAGCAGTTCTTC. This encodes CASSLGGTPYNEQFF.

This chain joins TRBV4-1 and TRBJ2-7; maybe TRBD2 (5 bases). Germline V gene data show CDR1 as MGHRA and CDR2 as YSYEKL. Trimming took off 4 bases at V and 6 bases at J, with 10 bases between the two ends. This CDR3 has 12 amino acids. CDR3 sequence (DNA): TGCGCCAGCAGCCCGGGCGGGCGCGAGCAGTACTTC. Its translation: CASSPGGREQYF.

The chain couples TRBV9 to TRBJ2-1; 7 positions match TRBD2. V lost 0 bases, J lost 8 bases, and 5 bases stayed unmatched. In germline, CDR1 is SGDLS, CDR2 YYNGEE. The CDR3 contains 14 residues. The CDR3 nucleotides read TGTGCCAGCAGCGTAGGGGCTAGCGGTGATGAGCAGTTCTTC. Translation gives CASSVGASGDEQFF.

This clone was seen a few times. The J gene is TRBJ2-6, the V gene TRBV11-2; no reliable D call. With 2 bases removed from V and 2 bases from J, the gap between germline ends came to 4 bases. The CDR3 has 14 amino acids. Per germline, CDR1 SGHAT and CDR2 FQNNGV. The CDR3 DNA is TGTGCCAGCAGCTTATTCCCTGGGGCCAACGTCCTGACTTTC. Its protein is CASSLFPGANVLTF.

This rearrangement joins TRBV14 to TRBJ1-2; D not resolved. V lost 4 bases and J 8 bases, leaving 17 bases between the germline ends. The CDR3 is 14 residues long. Looked up from germline, CDR1 is SGHDN and CDR2 is FVKESK. The CDR3 sequence is CASSLLTGAWGYTF. CDR3 in DNA: TGTGCCAGCAGCCTGCTGACGGGAGCCTGGGGCTACACCTTC.

V gene TRBV4-1 combines with J gene TRBJ1-4; weak D call: TRBD1 (5 bases). CDR3 size: 15 residues. The germline V and J ends were trimmed by 3 bases and 7 bases, with 15 bases remaining between them. CDR1 is MGHRA and CDR2 is YSYEKL in the germline V gene. The CDR3 DNA sequence: TGCGCCAGCAGCCAGGGGGTGCGGGAGGGTGAAAAACTGTTTTTT. The encoded protein is CASSQGVREGEKLFF.